This TCR beta chain was sequenced during a study of T cell repertoires in ileal Crohn's disease. For the study at large: At surgery, roughly 35% of patients smoked, with median disease duration roughly 7.2 years. Postoperative therapy was given to about half: roughly twelve thiopurines, about 20 anti-TNF agents.

Approximately 550 nanograms of biopsy DNA per sample underwent TCRB immunosequencing. TCRdb keeps only in-frame clones here, not all; method: immunoSEQ multiplex PCR. The table shows roughly 30,000 clones, with just under 80% occurring only once. Germline V lookup: CDR1 SGHRS, CDR2 YFSETQ. CDR3 length: 15 amino acids. V dropped 0 bases and J dropped 0 bases, with 10 bases sitting between them. This clonotype was obtained from an adult with Crohn's disease. The chain combines TRBV5-1 with TRBJ2-7; D might be TRBD2 (6 bases). Sequenced: ileal tissue. For the CDR3, the DNA is TGCGCCAGCAGCTTGGTCGGAGGGAGCTCCTACGAGCAGTACTTC. This sequence encodes CASSLVGGSSYEQYF.